This TCR beta chain was retrieved from a study of cytomegalovirus exposure and HLA in healthy donors. The PCR ran on 60 Vbeta and 13 Jbeta primers. This table comes from immunoSEQ multiplex PCR, and its TCRdb copy is limited to in-frame clones, with some not included. The sample has approximately 190,000 clones; about 80% are singletons. Findings and caveats of the study: As confirmed in vitro, a few CMV-associated chains were specific for CMV antigens. The study put under 200 TCR beta chains on its list as cytomegalovirus-associated.

The CDR3 spans 16 residues. Per the germline V gene, CDR1 is LNHNV and CDR2 is YYDKDF (reference sequence). Trimming took 8 bases from V and 5 from J; bases not matched to a gene: 11. A word on this clone: Antigen: not known.

This chain connects TRBV15 to TRBJ1-5, with 11 bases fitting TRBD1. The material sequenced was PBMCs. This TCR was recovered from a woman in her late teens or twenties in good health and CMV-seropositive. The CDR3 coding sequence is TGTGCCACCGGAGCACTGGGGACAGGGGGATATCAGCCCCAGCATTTT. This translates into CATGALGTGGYQPQHF.